Presented here are 5 T cell receptor beta chains from one specimen sequenced in a study of T cell responses to AZD1222 COVID-19 vaccine. The data were produced by immunoSEQ multiplex PCR, yet TCRdb's version contains in-frame clones alone and is incomplete. The sample shows some 120,000 clones, 93% of them seen only once. The material sequenced was peripheral blood, taken on day 0 of AZD1222 vaccination. The receptors come from an adult in good health.

V gene TRBV7-9 combines with J gene TRBJ2-4, with 8 bases aligning to TRBD1. The junction had 13 bases not matched to a gene; V was cut back by 5 bases and J by 7 bases. CDR1 and CDR2 from the germline V gene are SEHNR and FQNEAQ (reference sequence). CDR3 length: 16 amino acids. The chain's CDR3 is CASSLGRRSGGNIQYF. The CDR3 nucleotides are TGTGCCAGCAGCCTAGGTCGAAGGTCAGGGGGCAACATTCAGTACTTC.

The V gene is TRBV18, the J gene TRBJ1-2; TRBD1 is a possible D gene (5 bases). Germline V gives CDR1 KGHSH, CDR2 LQKENI. This CDR3 contains 12 residues. Trimming cost V 3 bases and J 4 bases, with 6 bases left between them. CDR3 DNA sequence: TGTGCCAGCTCACCGGACACCTATGGCTACACCTTC. This encodes CASSPDTYGYTF.

This clone was counted a single time. The V and J genes are TRBV5-1 and TRBJ2-2; 7 nucleotides line up with TRBD1. V was clipped by 2 bases and J by 5 bases; unmatched bases: 6. CDR3 length: 15 residues. Germline V gene lookup returns CDR1 SGHRS and CDR2 YFSETQ. Here the CDR3 DNA reads TGCGCCAGCAGCTTTCGGGACAGAGAGACCGGGGAGCTGTTTTTT. The encoded protein is CASSFRDRETGELFF. Drawing the rest from reference TRBV5-1 and TRBJ2-2, the complete variable domain is KAGVTQTPRYLIKTRGQQVTLSCSPISGHRSVSWYQQTPGQGLQFLFEYFSETQRNKGNFPGRFSGRQFSNSRSEMNVSTLELGDSALYLCASSFRDRETGELFFGEGSRLTVL.

This clone was observed a few times. The V call is TRBV19, the J call TRBJ1-5; a weak D match, TRBD1 (5 bases). The V gene lost 3 bases and the J gene lost 5 bases, with 14 bases spanning the gap. The CDR3 contains 15 residues. The V gene's germline CDR1 is LNHDA and CDR2 SQIVND (reference sequence). The CDR3 loop reads CASSIQTDYDQPQHF. The CDR3 DNA follows: TGTGCCAGTAGTATTCAGACAGATTATGATCAGCCCCAGCATTTT.

The chain has TRBV7-2 and TRBJ1-2; D is perhaps TRBD1 (6 bases). Germline values: CDR1 SGHTA, CDR2 FQGNSA. V lost 3 bases, J lost 4 bases, and 12 bases lay in between. This CDR3 contains 14 residues. The CDR3 sequence: CASSLQAGAYGYTF. DNA for the CDR3: TGTGCCAGCAGCTTGCAGGCAGGGGCCTATGGCTACACCTTC.